The 10 T cell receptor beta chains in this list originate from one sample, sequenced in a study of control samples from healthy donors and cancer patients. Method: immunoSEQ multiplex PCR; TCRdb's copy keeps in-frame clones and lacks some. The sample holds fewer than 95,000 clones, around 81% seen once. Sequences were obtained from blood. The receptor source for this set is a man younger than 45 in good health.

The chain uses TRBV19 and TRBJ1-3, with D possibly TRBD1 on 5 matching bases. Per germline, CDR1 LNHDA and CDR2 SQIVND (reference sequence). The V gene lost 5 bases and the J gene lost 0 bases, with 11 bases spanning the gap. This CDR3 has 15 amino acids. The CDR3 protein is CASSGGLDSGNTIYF. DNA for the CDR3: TGTGCCAGTAGTGGGGGACTGGACTCTGGAAACACCATATATTTT.

The V and J genes are TRBV28 and TRBJ1-5; no definite D call. In germline, CDR1 is MDHEN, CDR2 SYDVKM. V was pared by 5 bases and J by 2 bases, with 13 bases between. CDR3 length: 15 residues. The CDR3 sequence is CASSPIIGGNQPQHF. The CDR3 coding sequence is TGTGCCAGCAGTCCTATTATCGGAGGCAATCAGCCCCAGCATTTT.

The chain recombines TRBV6-5 with TRBJ2-7, with 9 bases fitting TRBD1. The germline V gene encodes CDR1 MNHEY and CDR2 SVGAGI. The CDR3 consists of 11 residues. Written as DNA, the CDR3 is TGTGCGGGACAGGGTGGCTACGAGCAGTACTTC. Translated, it gives CAGQGGYEQYF.

The rearrangement uses TRBV6-5 and TRBJ2-7; TRBD2 is a possible D gene (5 bases). The V gene lost 7 bases and the J gene lost 1 base, with 14 bases spanning the gap. The germline gives CDR1 MNHEY, CDR2 SVGAGI. The CDR3 loop spans 14 amino acids. The CDR3 region is CASTAGPASYEQYF. In nucleotides, the CDR3 is TGTGCCAGCACGGCGGGTCCTGCGTCCTACGAGCAGTACTTC.

V usage is TRBV6-5 and J usage is TRBJ2-7; 12 bases map to TRBD1. The CDR3 covers 13 residues. The V and J ends lost 10 bases and 5 bases, in that order; junction bases with no gene match: 6. Germline V lookup: CDR1 MNHEY, CDR2 SVGAGI. This CDR3 is CATRGTGGNEQYF. The CDR3 DNA reads as TGTGCCACACGAGGGACAGGGGGCAACGAGCAGTACTTC.

This clone was picked up one time. This chain joins TRBV28 and TRBJ1-3, with TRBD1 identical over 8 bases. There are 15 residues in the CDR3. V trimming: 6 bases; J trimming: 4 bases; junction bases outside the gene matches: 8. The germline V gene has CDR1 MDHEN and CDR2 SYDVKM. CDR3 loop: CASRDQGALGNTIYF. CDR3 nucleotide sequence: TGTGCCAGCAGAGACCAGGGGGCTTTGGGAAACACCATATATTTT.

The chain couples TRBV19 to TRBJ2-1; 7 nucleotides match TRBD2. The germline V gene has CDR1 LNHDA and CDR2 SQIVND (reference sequence). V shed 3 bases, J shed 6 bases, and the junction held 2 bases outside the gene matches. CDR3 length equals 13 residues. The chain's CDR3 is CASSMGLINEQFF. The CDR3 nucleotides read TGTGCCAGTAGTATGGGACTAATCAATGAGCAGTTCTTC.

The chain carries TRBV10-3 and TRBJ1-1; 7 nucleotides match TRBD1. The germline V gene encodes CDR1 ENHRY and CDR2 SYGVKD. V was clipped by 6 bases and J by 7 bases; unmatched bases: 5. This CDR3 is 12 amino acids long. In DNA, the CDR3 is TGTGCCATCAGAGGGGGCCGGGGTGAAGCTTTCTTT. Protein sequence: CAIRGGRGEAFF.

V usage is TRBV5-1 and J usage is TRBJ2-7; 12 bases map to TRBD1. Unmatched junction bases numbered 4, after V lost 4 bases and J lost 2 bases. Germline V lookup: CDR1 SGHRS, CDR2 YFSETQ. The CDR3 sequence is 15 residues long. The CDR3 reads CASSGDRGPTYEQYF. CDR3 DNA: TGCGCCAGCAGCGGGGACAGGGGGCCGACCTACGAGCAGTACTTC.

This chain joins TRBV11-3 and TRBJ2-2; D is undetermined. This CDR3 region has 12 residues. Germline V gene sequence: CDR1 SGHNT, CDR2 YENEEA. V lost 5 bases and J 3 bases, leaving 4 bases between the germline ends. The CDR3 bases are TGTGCCAGCAGCCCATACACCGGGGAGCTGTTTTTT. Translated, it gives CASSPYTGELFF.